These 27 T cell receptor beta chains originate from one sample sequenced in a study of early T cells in non-severe SARS-CoV-2 infection. Each CDR3 protein is one row after TCRdb ran MiXCR on the 5' RACE reads. The data contain about 49,000 distinct CDR3 sequences, around 6.5% of them seen just once; the ten biggest clones take up approximately 2.6%. The input for sequencing was whole blood, taken at baseline. These receptors all come from an adult who was a healthcare worker with PCR-confirmed SARS-CoV-2 infection or an uninfected control (not recorded which).

This clonotype appeared many times. This rearrangement joins TRBV12-3 or TRBV12-4 to TRBJ1-6; 8 bases agree with TRBD1. The V segment lost 6 bases and the J segment 0 bases; nucleotides outside the gene matches: 10. The CDR3 sequence is 18 residues long. This CDR3 reads CASSRTGLWSSYNSPLHF. The CDR3 nucleotides read TGTGCCAGCAGCAGGACAGGGCTGTGGAGCTCCTATAATTCACCCCTCCACTTT.

Details on this clonotype: One end of the junction is discordant with germline, which a read error may explain. In DNA form, the CDR3 reads TGTGCCAGCAGCCGCGGACAGGGCGGCACTGAAGTTTTCTTT. Its protein is CASSRGQGGTEVFF. The chain employs TRBV5-4 and TRBJ1-1; 8 bases map to TRBD1. The CDR3 spans 14 residues. Germline V CDR1 and CDR2: SGHNT, YYREEE (reference sequence).

The sample holds a few counts of this clonotype. The gene calls are TRBV3-1 and TRBJ2-4; tentative D call: TRBD1 (5 bases). CDR3 length: 13 amino acids. V was clipped by 1 base and J by 8 bases, with 9 bases between them. CDR1 is LGHDT and CDR2 is YNNKEL in the germline V gene (reference sequence). The CDR3 DNA reads as TGTGCCAGCAGCCAAGGAACACAGGACATTCAGTACTTC. Translation: CASSQGTQDIQYF.

J is TRBJ2-3 and V is TRBV21-1; TRBD2 is the table's D call and was not checked against the DNA. TRBV21-1 is a pseudogene segment. There are 14 residues in the CDR3. This chain's CDR3 is CANQSGGYTDTQYF. Written as DNA, the CDR3 is TGTGCCAACCAAAGCGGGGGGTACACAGATACGCAGTATTTT.

This clonotype came up many times. The chain uses TRBV6-2 or TRBV6-3 and TRBJ2-7; 13 positions agree with TRBD2. The ends lost 6 bases at V and 7 bases at J; junction bases unmatched: 3. The CDR3 loop spans 13 amino acids. Germline CDR1 MNHEY, CDR2 SVGEGT. CDR3 region: CASRGTSGDEQYF. DNA of the CDR3: TGTGCCAGCAGGGGGACTAGCGGGGATGAGCAGTACTTC.

This clonotype was seen ten or more times. The chain recombines TRBV20-1 with TRBJ1-2; D may be TRBD1 (5 bases). The CDR3 runs 14 residues. V lost 4 bases, J lost 3 bases, and 15 bases lay in between. The germline V gene has CDR1 DFQATT and CDR2 SNEGSKA (reference sequence). The chain's CDR3 is CSAIKGPDDYGYTF. The CDR3 DNA sequence: TGCAGTGCTATTAAGGGGCCTGATGACTATGGCTACACCTTC.

A remark on this clonotype: One base away lies a much larger clone, so this may be a sequencing read error. The rearrangement joins TRBV27 to TRBJ1-4; D is uncertain. Germline-derived CDR1 and CDR2 are MNHEY and SMNVEV (reference sequence). The CDR3 runs 13 residues. The CDR3 here is CASSSDLEGKPFF. The DNA for the CDR3 is TGTGCCAGCAGTTCAGACCTGGAAGGAAAACCGTTTTTT.

V and J are TRBV5-1 and TRBJ2-3; TRBD2 matches 7 bases. This CDR3 is built from 16 residues. Germline CDR1 reads SGHRS; CDR2 reads YFSETQ. V lost 2 bases to trimming and J lost 0 bases; unmatched junction nucleotides: 6. In DNA form, the CDR3 reads TGCGCCAGCAGCTTTTGGCTAGCGGAGAGCACAGATACGCAGTATTTT. Translation gives CASSFWLAESTDTQYF.

Many counts were recorded for this clonotype. This chain uses TRBV12-3 or TRBV12-4 with TRBJ2-2; D is undetermined. V shed 8 bases and J shed 7 bases, with 8 bases lying between them. The CDR3 loop spans 11 amino acids. In DNA, the CDR3 is TGTGCCAGCGCCTCGATCGGGGAGCTGTTTTTT. Residues: CASASIGELFF.

V gene TRBV20-1 combines with J gene TRBJ2-3, with D possibly being TRBD2 (6 bases). CDR3 size: 15 residues. Trimming took 4 bases from V and 1 from J, leaving 15 bases between them. Germline V lookup: CDR1 DFQATT, CDR2 SNEGSKA (reference sequence). CDR3 in amino acids: CSATRTGEGTDTQYF. The CDR3 region has the DNA TGCAGTGCTACACGGACGGGGGAGGGCACAGATACGCAGTATTTT.

The genes are TRBV2 and TRBJ2-2; D possibly corresponds to TRBD1 (5 bases). The CDR3 runs to 13 residues. V shed 7 bases and J shed 1 base, with 7 bases lying between them. Germline V gene data show CDR1 as SNHLY and CDR2 as FYNNEI. The CDR3 DNA follows: TGTGCCAGCACTGGACAGAACACCGGGGAGCTGTTTTTT. The encoded protein is CASTGQNTGELFF.

This clonotype came up many times. The chain uses TRBV10-3 and TRBJ2-7; D gene uncertain. The CDR3 is 16 amino acids. Trimming shortened V by 5 bases and J by 1 base, and 18 bases separated the two germline ends. The germline V gene encodes CDR1 ENHRY and CDR2 SYGVKD. The CDR3 sequence: CAISSLRAPDSYEQYF. CDR3 nucleotide sequence: TGTGCCATCAGTTCCCTCCGGGCCCCAGATTCCTACGAGCAGTACTTC.

This clonotype was recorded a few times. The CDR3 DNA is TGTGCCAGCTCAAAGGACAGACTGGACGAGAACATTCAGTACTTC. This sequence encodes CASSKDRLDENIQYF. The chain joins TRBV18 to TRBJ2-4, with D perhaps matching TRBD1 (6 bases). V was clipped by 5 bases and J by 7 bases, with 18 bases between them. Looked up from germline, CDR1 is KGHSH and CDR2 is LQKENI. This CDR3 has 15 amino acids.

This clonotype has more than one count but fewer than ten. V is TRBV14 and J is TRBJ1-1; no clear D. CDR3 length equals 14 residues. Trimming shortened V by 7 bases and J by 1 base, and 13 bases separated the two germline ends. Germline CDR1 SGHDN, CDR2 FVKESK. The CDR3 DNA sequence: TGTGCCAGCAACCGAGGCAAGTCGAACACTGAAGCTTTCTTT. Translating gives CASNRGKSNTEAFF.

This clonotype was observed many times. This rearrangement joins TRBV4-3 to TRBJ2-1, with D unclear. V lost 1 base and J lost 10, with 8 bases in between. Germline V CDR1 and CDR2: LGHNA, YSLEER. The CDR3 is made up of 12 amino acids. CDR3 DNA: TGCGCCAGCAGCCAAGGGGTACAGGAGCAGTTCTTC. Residues: CASSQGVQEQFF.

This clonotype has a count of ten or more. The rearrangement joins TRBV6-2 or TRBV6-3 to TRBJ2-2; D perhaps matches TRBD1 (6 bases). The germline V gene encodes CDR1 MNHEY and CDR2 SVGEGT. The CDR3 runs to 14 residues. Trimming left V 7 bases short and J 1 base short, with 10 bases between. For the CDR3, the DNA is TGTGCCAGCACCGGACAGAGGAACACCGGGGAGCTGTTTTTT. Its translation: CASTGQRNTGELFF.

This clonotype has at least ten counts. This chain connects TRBV19 to TRBJ1-1; possibly TRBD1 for D (6 bases). Trimming removed 7 bases from V and 0 bases from J, with 12 bases in between. In germline, CDR1 is LNHDA, CDR2 SQIVND (reference sequence). The CDR3 spans 14 residues. CDR3 loop: CASIKGQMNTEAFF. The CDR3 nucleotides are TGTGCCAGTATTAAAGGACAGATGAACACTGAAGCTTTCTTT. Combining the CDR3 with reference TRBV19 and TRBJ1-1 gives the whole variable domain DGGITQSPKYLFRKEGQNVTLSCEQNLNHDAMYWYRQDPGQGLRLIYYSQIVNDFQKGDIAEGYSVSREKKESFPLTVTSAQKNPTAFYLCASIKGQMNTEAFFGQGTRLTVV.

This clonotype was counted at least ten times. This rearrangement joins TRBV20-1 to TRBJ2-5; the match to TRBD2 covers 7 bases. Germline CDR1 reads DFQATT; CDR2 reads SNEGSKA (reference sequence). The trim removed 0 bases at V and 2 bases at J, leaving 3 bases unmatched. The CDR3 loop spans 14 amino acids. DNA for the CDR3: TGCAGTGCTAGAGATTACGGGGGGCAAGAGACCCAGTACTTC. This gives the protein CSARDYGGQETQYF.

The table lists this clonotype with many counts. The chain recombines TRBV5-1 with TRBJ1-1; 8 nucleotides agree with TRBD1. Germline-derived CDR1 and CDR2 are SGHRS and YFSETQ. The CDR3 sequence is 15 residues long. V shed 0 bases, J shed 2 bases, and the junction held 3 bases outside the gene matches. The CDR3 DNA reads TGCGCCAGCAGCTTGGGGACAGGGACAAACACTGAAGCTTTCTTT. Translated: CASSLGTGTNTEAFF.

The V call is TRBV4-3, the J call TRBJ1-2; TRBD1 matches at 7 bases. The CDR3 is 16 residues long. The trim removed 0 bases at V and 0 bases at J, leaving 4 bases unmatched. From germline, CDR1 is LGHNA and CDR2 YSLEER. The CDR3 protein is CASSQDSGGANYGYTF. The CDR3, as DNA: TGCGCCAGCAGCCAAGACTCAGGGGGAGCTAACTATGGCTACACCTTC.

The chain combines TRBV11-3 with TRBJ2-2; D could derive from TRBD1 or TRBD2 (5 bases each). The V gene lost 5 bases and the J gene lost 7 bases, with 14 bases spanning the gap. CDR3 length: 14 residues. The germline V gene encodes CDR1 SGHNT and CDR2 YENEEA. The CDR3 reads CASSKGPLGGELFF. The DNA for the CDR3 is TGTGCCAGCAGCAAGGGACCCCTCGGCGGGGAGCTGTTTTTT.

This clonotype was seen repeatedly, ten times or more. The rearrangement uses TRBV19 and TRBJ1-5; D is unclear. CDR1 is LNHDA, CDR2 SQIVND, per germline (reference sequence). Trimming removed 5 bases at V and 0 bases at J, with 17 bases between. The CDR3 runs 17 residues. The CDR3 loop reads CASSAHISYYSNQPQHF. The DNA for the CDR3 is TGTGCCAGTAGTGCCCACATAAGTTATTATAGCAATCAGCCCCAGCATTTT.

This clonotype was detected many times. The chain has TRBV12-3 or TRBV12-4 and TRBJ1-1; D is undetermined. The CDR3 has 14 residues. Trimming took off 5 bases at V and 6 bases at J, with 16 bases between the two ends. CDR3 nucleotides: TGTGCCAGCAGTACTCTCCCGGCCCAATCTGAAGCTTTCTTT. Residues: CASSTLPAQSEAFF.

This clonotype showed up just a few times. The CDR3, as DNA: TGTGCCAGCAGCCACCCTGACAGGGCTGAAGCTTTCTTT. Translation gives CASSHPDRAEAFF. The chain links TRBV7-2 to TRBJ1-1; the match to TRBD1 covers 7 bases. With V trimmed by 5 bases and J by 6 bases, 6 bases remained unmatched. Germline CDR1 and CDR2: SGHTA and FQGNSA. The CDR3 extends over 13 amino acids.

This chain uses TRBV5-1 with TRBJ1-2; 11 bases line up with TRBD1. The CDR3 is 17 residues long. Germline V gives CDR1 SGHRS, CDR2 YFSETQ. Trimming took 3 bases from V and 4 from J; bases not matched to a gene: 11. CDR3 protein: CASSYSTGTGGFYGYTF. The CDR3 DNA sequence: TGCGCCAGCAGCTACTCTACCGGGACAGGGGGATTCTATGGCTACACCTTC.

J is TRBJ1-5 and V is TRBV20-1; TRBD1 matches 10 bases. Germline CDR1 is DFQATT and CDR2 is SNEGSKA (reference sequence). This CDR3 contains 15 residues. V was pared by 1 base and J by 6 bases, with 6 bases of the junction left unmatched. In nucleotides, the CDR3 is TGCAGTGCTAGAGTTGGGACAGGGGAGACTCAGCCCCAGCATTTT. It specifies CSARVGTGETQPQHF.

In its sample, this clonotype was seen many times. CDR3 region: CASSLRTSASTGELFF. The CDR3 DNA sequence: TGTGCCAGCAGCTTACGGACTAGCGCATCCACCGGGGAGCTGTTTTTT. V is TRBV7-6 and J is TRBJ2-2, with 9 bases aligning to TRBD2. The germline CDR1 and CDR2 sequences are SGHVS and FNYEAQ. V lost 2 bases to trimming and J lost 4 bases; unmatched junction nucleotides: 5. The CDR3 totals 16 residues.